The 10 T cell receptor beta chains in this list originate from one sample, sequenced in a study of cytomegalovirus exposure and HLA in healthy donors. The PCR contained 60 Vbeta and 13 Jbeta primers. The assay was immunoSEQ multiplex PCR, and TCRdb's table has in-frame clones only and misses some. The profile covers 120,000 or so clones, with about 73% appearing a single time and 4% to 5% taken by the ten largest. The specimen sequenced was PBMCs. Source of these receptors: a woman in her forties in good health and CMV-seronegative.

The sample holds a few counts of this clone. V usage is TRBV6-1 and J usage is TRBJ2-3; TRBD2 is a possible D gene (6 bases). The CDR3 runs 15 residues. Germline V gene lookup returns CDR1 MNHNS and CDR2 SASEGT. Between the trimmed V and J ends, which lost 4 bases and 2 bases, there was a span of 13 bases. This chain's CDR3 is CASSGGRHYTDTQYF. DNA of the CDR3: TGTGCCAGCAGTGGAGGGAGGCACTACACAGATACGCAGTATTTT.

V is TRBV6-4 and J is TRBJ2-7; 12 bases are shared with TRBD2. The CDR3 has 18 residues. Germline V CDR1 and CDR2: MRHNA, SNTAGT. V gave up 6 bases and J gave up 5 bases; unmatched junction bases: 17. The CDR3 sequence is CASSDRGLAGGPGDEQYF. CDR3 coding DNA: TGTGCCAGCAGCGACAGGGGTCTAGCGGGAGGGCCGGGAGACGAGCAGTACTTC.

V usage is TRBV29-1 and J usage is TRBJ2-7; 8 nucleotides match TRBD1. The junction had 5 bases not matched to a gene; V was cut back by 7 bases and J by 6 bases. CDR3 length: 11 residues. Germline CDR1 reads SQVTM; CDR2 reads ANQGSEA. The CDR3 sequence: CSARQGLEQYF. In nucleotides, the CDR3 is TGCAGCGCCCGACAGGGGCTCGAGCAGTACTTC.

In DNA, the CDR3 is TGTGCCAGCAGCCGGGGACAGGGTACTACGGATGCTTTCTTT. Encoded protein: CASSRGQGTTDAFF. V gene TRBV6-6 combines with J gene TRBJ1-1; 9 nucleotides agree with TRBD1. Germline-derived CDR1 and CDR2 are MNHNY and SVGAGI (reference sequence). This CDR3 has 14 amino acids. V gave up 6 bases and J gave up 11 bases; unmatched junction bases: 13.

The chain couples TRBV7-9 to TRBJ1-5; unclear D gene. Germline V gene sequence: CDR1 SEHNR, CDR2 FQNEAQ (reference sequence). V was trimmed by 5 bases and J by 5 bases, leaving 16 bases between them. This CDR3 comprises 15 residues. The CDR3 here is CASSPLGRDDQPQHF. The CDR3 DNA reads TGTGCCAGCAGCCCCCTTGGGAGGGATGATCAGCCCCAGCATTTT.

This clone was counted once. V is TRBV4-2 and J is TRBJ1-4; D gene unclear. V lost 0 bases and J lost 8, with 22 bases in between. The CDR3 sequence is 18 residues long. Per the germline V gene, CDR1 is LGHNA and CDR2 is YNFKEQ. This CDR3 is CASSQDGGPSNLGEKLFF. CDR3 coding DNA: TGTGCCAGCAGCCAAGATGGAGGGCCCTCTAACCTGGGGGAAAAACTGTTTTTT.

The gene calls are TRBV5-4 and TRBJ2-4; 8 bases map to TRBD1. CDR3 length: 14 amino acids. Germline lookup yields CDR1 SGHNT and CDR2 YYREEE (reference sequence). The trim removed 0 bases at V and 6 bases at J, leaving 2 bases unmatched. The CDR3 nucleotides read TGTGCCAGCAGCTTGGCAGGGGGCTTAAACATTCAGTACTTC. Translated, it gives CASSLAGGLNIQYF.

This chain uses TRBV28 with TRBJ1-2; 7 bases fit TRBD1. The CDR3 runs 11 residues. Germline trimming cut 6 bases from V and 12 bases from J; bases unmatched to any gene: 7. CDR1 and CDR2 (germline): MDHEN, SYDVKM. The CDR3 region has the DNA TGTGCCAGCAGCAAAGGACAGGAGGACACCTTC. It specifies CASSKGQEDTF.

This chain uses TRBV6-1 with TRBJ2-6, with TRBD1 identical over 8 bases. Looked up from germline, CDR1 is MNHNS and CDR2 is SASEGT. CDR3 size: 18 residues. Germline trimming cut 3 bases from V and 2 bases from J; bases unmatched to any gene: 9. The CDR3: CASSDGGAGGAGANVLTF. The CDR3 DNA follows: TGTGCCAGCAGTGACGGGGGCGCAGGGGGCGCTGGGGCCAACGTCCTGACTTTC.

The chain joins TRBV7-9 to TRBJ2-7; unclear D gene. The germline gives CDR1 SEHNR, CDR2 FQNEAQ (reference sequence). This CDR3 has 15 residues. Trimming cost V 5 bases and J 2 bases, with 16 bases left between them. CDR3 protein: CASSQTRTPTYEQYF. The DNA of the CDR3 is TGTGCCAGCAGCCAAACACGAACACCGACCTACGAGCAGTACTTC.